The clone carrying this T cell receptor (beta chain) has only a few counts. Its antigen remains unknown. Germline V CDR1 and CDR2: KGHSH, LQKENI. V lost 3 bases, J lost 6 bases, and 5 bases lay in between. The CDR3 contains 12 residues. Some clones are missing from TCRdb's copy, which holds only in-frame ones; the method was immunoSEQ multiplex PCR. The data contain 300,000 to 400,000 clones, about 86% of them singletons. This record comes from a study of Ad26.COV2.S vaccination and SARS-CoV-2 variants. Study-wide background: Participants got Ad26.COV2.S intramuscularly, once or twice 56 days apart. Study-level findings and limits: Substantial breadth in spike-specific CD8+ and CD4+ T cell responses was reportedly seen after vaccination.

Indicated treatment: some 19 received Ad26.COV2.S at low or high dose, single or two shots; about 5 received placebo; per-sample allocation not given. Sampling occurred on day 63 after the first vaccine or placebo injection. Boston hosted the donor, who was an adult aged 18-55 years. The source material was peripheral blood, sampled in a trial of Ad26.COV2.S vaccine versus placebo. The clonotype comes from a person aged 18-60 years who received the Ad26.COV2.S COVID-19 vaccine or a placebo. This chain links TRBV18 with TRBJ2-2; D call uncertain. The CDR3: CASSPRAGELFF. In nucleotides, the CDR3 is TGTGCCAGCTCACCCCGCGCCGGGGAGCTGTTTTTT.